This entry features one T cell receptor (beta chain) sequence. Its antigen is not known. Germline V gene data show CDR1 as MDHEN and CDR2 as SYDVKM. The trim removed 5 bases at V and 5 bases at J, leaving 4 bases unmatched. This CDR3 is built from 14 residues. Post-sort purity exceeded 95% for all sorted populations. The data are from a study of beta chain features in type 1 diabetes. Study results and caveats: All four CD4+ subsets of Type 1 diabetes patients contained TCRB CDR3s that were moderately but significantly shorter. An over-representation of cells with high TCR expression could result from cDNA sequencing. Type 1 diabetes patients had fewer VDJ junction insertions and more deletions.

Investigators reverse transcribed all isolated RNA, so they sequenced expressed TCRB transcripts. Regulatory, naive and central memory T cell samples averaged roughly 3.8 million reads. Using immunoSEQ multiplex PCR, the repertoire was profiled, and TCRdb retains in-frame clones only, with some absent. In the table there are some 700,000 clones, 13% of which are singletons. The V and J genes are TRBV28 and TRBJ2-1; TRBD2 matches at 9 bases. The sequencing input was naive CD4+ T cells from blood. The source is a man between 18 and 29 years old with type 1 diabetes. The DNA for the CDR3 is TGTGCCAGCAGTAAATCTAGCGGGGACAATGAGCAGTTCTTC. This codes for CASSKSSGDNEQFF.